What follows describes a single TCR beta chain. Its antigen remains unknown. Use of 60 Vbeta and 13 Jbeta primers characterized the PCR. This table comes from immunoSEQ multiplex PCR, and its TCRdb copy is limited to in-frame clones, with some not included. Of 160,000 or so clones in the sample, roughly 87% were seen once. The source of the sample is a study of cytomegalovirus exposure and HLA in healthy donors. About the research overall: Clustering assigned 81% of the approximately 400 genotyped donors to the Caucasian-associated ancestry cluster.

Findings of the study overall: An observed cluster of highly shared sequence variants was recorded as a likely sequencing artifact. When a later analysis compared HLA-associated TCR beta chains with equally common others, the HLA-associated chains turned out to be more clonally expanded and to have lower generation probabilities.

Sample: PBMCs. The TCR sequence derives from a woman in her thirties in good health and CMV-seronegative.

The CDR3 DNA sequence: TGTGCCACCGACAGGGGGACCCCCTACGAGCAGTACTTC. Encoded protein: CATDRGTPYEQYF. The V call is TRBV28, the J call TRBJ2-7, with 9 positions matching TRBD1. This CDR3 is 13 amino acids long. With V trimmed by 10 bases and J by 2 bases, 6 bases remained unmatched. Germline CDR1 and CDR2: MDHEN and SYDVKM.